The clone carrying this TCR beta chain was seen more than once but under ten times. What it recognizes is unknown. In TCRdb, the reads were re-called with MiXCR into one record per CDR3 protein. The sample holds some 560,000 distinct CDR3 sequences, just under 40% seen once. The sample belongs to a study of T cell repertoires in cytomegalovirus infection. Study-wide findings and caveats: CMV-specific TCR beta clonotypes restricted by HLA-C were the ones dominating the ex vivo response.

Germline V gives CDR1 MNHEY, CDR2 SMNVEV (reference sequence). The V end was cut by 2 bases, the J end by 4 bases, with 14 bases between. The CDR3 runs 15 residues. The chain joins TRBV27 to TRBJ2-5, with a tentative D call TRBD2 (6 bases). The source of this sequence is a human donor in good health (CMV status not recorded). Some clones in this sample may be carry-over from other donors' samples. The sample here was cultured PBMCs, taken from culture after CMV antigen stimulation. The CDR3: CASSLRLALGETQYF. The CDR3 nucleotides read TGTGCCAGCAGTTTAAGGCTAGCGCTTGGAGAGACCCAGTACTTC.